This T cell receptor (beta chain) came from a study of T cells in Graves' hyperthyroidism and ophthalmopathy. Trimming removed 6 bases from V and 4 bases from J, with 19 bases in between. The CDR3 covers 15 residues. Germline V CDR1 and CDR2: MDHEN, SYDVKM. The study included ophthalmopathy patients with Clinical Activity Score at least 3, NOSPECS grade at least 4 and duration under 3 months. Clinical symptoms, serum thyroxine, TRAb, thyroid ultrasound and orbital computed tomography established diagnosis. TCR beta CDR3 region amplification was performed from RNA transcripts. During a first-round RT-PCR of the TCR CDR3, the HTBI primer set was used. TCRdb called the multiplex PCR reads again in MiXCR, with one record for every CDR3 protein. The sample lists about 380,000 distinct CDR3 sequences; 15% to 20% were seen once. Findings and limits, study-wide: Median prediction lead before ophthalmopathy onset was 6.5 months with the model. Separation of ophthalmopathy from stable hyperthyroidism was achieved by a 13 V-J model.

This clonotype was seen at least ten times. Its antigen remains unidentified. The sample was blood. This chain uses TRBV28 with TRBJ2-7; D perhaps matches TRBD1 (6 bases). This receptor was identified in a man aged 18 to 30 with Graves' ophthalmopathy. The DNA for the CDR3 is TGTGCCAGCAGACTACAGGGCCCGCCTAGATACGAGCAGTACTTC. This translates into CASRLQGPPRYEQYF.